This TCR beta chain was observed in a study of CD8 T cells in ankylosing spondylitis. Study-wide results and limits: Ankylosing spondylitis blood appeared to carry a characteristic TCR beta motif of several highly homologous variants.

MiXCR, run by TCRdb on the 5' RACE reads, gives a single entry per CDR3 protein. The table includes around 180,000 distinct CDR3 sequences, under 15% detected once. This clonotype was found many times. Its antigen is not known. This TCR was recovered from a female donor with ankylosing spondylitis or in good health (not recorded which). What was sequenced was blood, either unsorted or a sorted T cell fraction (not recorded which).

In nucleotides, the CDR3 is TGTGCCAGCAGCTTTAACCGGCCCATCGACACCGGGGAGCTGTTTTTT. Protein sequence: CASSFNRPIDTGELFF. The V gene is TRBV7-6, the J gene TRBJ2-2; the D is unclear. The CDR3 length is 16 residues. Germline V gene sequence: CDR1 SGHVS, CDR2 FNYEAQ. The V end lost 3 bases, the J end lost 3 bases, and 14 bases lay between the germline ends.